The 18 T cell receptor beta chains in this list originate from one sample, sequenced in a study of response to subunit inactivated influenza vaccine. TCRdb re-derived calls from the RT-PCR reads in MiXCR, one entry per CDR3 protein. This sample has about 300,000 distinct CDR3 sequences, with about a fifth found just once. The specimen comprised PBMCs from blood, sampled roughly 20 months after vaccination. The source of these receptors is a man between 50 and 70 years old who received an inactivated influenza vaccine.

The sample holds a few counts of this clonotype. This chain links TRBV2 with TRBJ1-2; D is undetermined. V was pared by 6 bases and J by 2 bases, with 10 bases between. From germline, CDR1 is SNHLY and CDR2 FYNNEI. The CDR3 has 13 residues. The CDR3 here is CASSRGANYGYTF. DNA of the CDR3: TGTGCCAGCAGCCGGGGTGCCAACTATGGCTACACCTTC.

This clonotype was counted between two and nine times. This chain connects TRBV10-2 to TRBJ2-7; perhaps TRBD1 as D (5 bases). Germline CDR1 and CDR2: WSHSY and SAAADI. CDR3 size: 13 residues. V was trimmed by 8 bases and J by 2 bases, leaving 13 bases between them. The CDR3, as DNA: TGCGCCAGCGGGTCTACAGGAACCTACGAGCAGTACTTC. It specifies CASGSTGTYEQYF.

The chain recombines TRBV7-2 with TRBJ2-1, with D maybe TRBD1 (8 bases). CDR3 size: 14 residues. V was clipped by 1 base and J by 6 bases, with 10 bases between them. Germline CDR1 reads SGHTA; CDR2 reads FQGNSA. The CDR3 DNA follows: TGTGCCAGCAGCTTAGACAGGGGGGGCAATGAGCAGTTCTTC. It yields the protein CASSLDRGGNEQFF.

This rearrangement joins TRBV28 to TRBJ2-1; D remains ambiguous. The CDR3 extends over 15 amino acids. Trimming cost V 5 bases and J 0 bases, with 11 bases left between them. Per germline, CDR1 MDHEN and CDR2 SYDVKM. CDR3 amino acids: CASSETASSYNEQFF. The CDR3 bases are TGTGCCAGCAGTGAAACTGCGAGCTCCTACAATGAGCAGTTCTTC.

A few counts support this clonotype. The genes are TRBV11-1 and TRBJ1-5, with D perhaps matching TRBD1 (6 bases). Trimming cost V 5 bases and J 2 bases, with 28 bases left between them. This CDR3 has 20 residues. Germline loops: CDR1 SGHAT, CDR2 FQDESV (reference sequence). Written as DNA, the CDR3 is TGTGCCAGCAGCCCCCTGGCTAGGACAGTTCTATCGGACCGCAATCAGCCCCAGCATTTT. Translated, it gives CASSPLARTVLSDRNQPQHF. The variable domain in full, with the rest retrieved from reference TRBV11-1 and TRBJ1-5, is EAEVAQSPRYKITEKSQAVAFWCDPISGHATLYWYRQILGQGPELLVQFQDESVVDDSQLPKDRFSAERLKGVDSTLKIQPAELGDSAMYLCASSPLARTVLSDRNQPQHFGDGTRLSIL.

This chain joins TRBV6-1 and TRBJ2-3; D tentatively fits TRBD1 or TRBD2 (5 bases each). V was pared by 6 bases and J by 2 bases, with 12 bases between. The CDR3 extends over 14 amino acids. Germline V gives CDR1 MNHNS, CDR2 SASEGT. The CDR3 reads CASSLPGPTDTQYF. The DNA for the CDR3 is TGTGCCAGCAGCCTTCCGGGGCCCACAGATACGCAGTATTTT.

The rearrangement joins TRBV6-1 to TRBJ1-2; D is uncertain. Germline lookup yields CDR1 MNHNS and CDR2 SASEGT. The ends were cut back, 4 bases at V and 1 base at J, with 7 bases in the middle. CDR3 length: 13 residues. The CDR3 sequence: CASSVGSNYGYTF. DNA of the CDR3: TGTGCCAGCAGTGTGGGCAGTAACTATGGCTACACCTTC.

The rearrangement uses TRBV29-1 and TRBJ2-7; 7 bases match TRBD2. This CDR3 comprises 13 residues. The junction had 8 bases not matched to a gene; V was cut back by 7 bases and J by 2 bases. CDR1 is SQVTM and CDR2 is ANQGSEA in the germline V gene. The CDR3 nucleotides are TGCAGCGCGGGGAGCGGGGTAACCTACGAGCAGTACTTC. As protein: CSAGSGVTYEQYF.

V gene TRBV5-6 combines with J gene TRBJ2-2; D is ambiguous. CDR3 length equals 13 residues. Germline V gene data show CDR1 as SGHDT and CDR2 as YYEEEE. With 2 bases removed from V and 9 bases from J, the gap between germline ends came to 11 bases. The CDR3 DNA is TGTGCCAGCAGCTTTAGGACCGGACGGGAGCTGTTTTTT. Translation: CASSFRTGRELFF.

This clonotype was detected only a few times. The chain has TRBV5-1 and TRBJ1-6; 7 positions agree with TRBD1. Unmatched junction bases numbered 10, after V lost 0 bases and J lost 7 bases. CDR3 length equals 17 residues. The germline CDR1 and CDR2 sequences are SGHRS and YFSETQ. The CDR3, as DNA: TGCGCCAGCAGCTTGGGGGTCCGTACACAGGGGAATTCACCCCTCCACTTT. It is translated as CASSLGVRTQGNSPLHF.

In its sample, this clonotype was seen a few times. This chain joins TRBV3-1 and TRBJ1-1; D call uncertain. V lost 4 bases to trimming and J lost 5 bases, with 17 bases between them. CDR3 length: 15 amino acids. Germline CDR1 reads LGHDT; CDR2 reads YNNKEL (reference sequence). The chain's CDR3 is CASSPSASGGTEAFF. The CDR3 DNA is TGTGCCAGCAGCCCCTCCGCTAGTGGTGGTACTGAAGCTTTCTTT.

This clonotype turned up a few times. The rearrangement joins TRBV12-3 or TRBV12-4 to TRBJ2-7, with D perhaps TRBD1 (6 bases). Trimming removed 5 bases at V and 3 bases at J, with 14 bases between. This CDR3 comprises 14 residues. Here the CDR3 reads CASSRPGADYEQYF. The CDR3, as DNA: TGTGCCAGCAGTCGTCCAGGGGCTGACTACGAGCAGTACTTC.

This clonotype has only a few counts. This chain's CDR3 is CASSLAGGAYETQYF. The CDR3 bases are TGTGCCAGCAGCTTAGCTGGGGGGGCCTATGAGACCCAGTACTTC. This sequence joins TRBV7-2 and TRBJ2-5, with D perhaps matching TRBD2 (7 bases). CDR3 length: 15 amino acids. Germline-derived CDR1 and CDR2 are SGHTA and FQGNSA. V lost 0 bases, J lost 5 bases, and 13 bases lay in between.

The rearrangement joins TRBV5-5 to TRBJ1-1; D is perhaps TRBD1 (5 bases). Germline assignment: CDR1 SGHKS and CDR2 YYEKEE (reference sequence). The V gene lost 4 bases and the J gene lost 7 bases, with 17 bases spanning the gap. The CDR3 has 14 amino acids. CDR3 sequence reads: CASSPPGPAFEAFF. CDR3 DNA: TGTGCCAGCAGCCCCCCAGGGCCGGCCTTTGAAGCTTTCTTT. Full variable domain (missing parts from reference TRBV5-5 and TRBJ1-1): DAGVTQSPTHLIKTRGQQVTLRCSPISGHKSVSWYQQVLGQGPQFIFQYYEKEERGRGNFPDRFSARQFPNYSSELNVNALLLGDSALYLCASSPPGPAFEAFFGQGTRLTVV.

Ten or more counts support this clonotype. The chain couples TRBV20-1 to TRBJ1-4; maybe TRBD1 (5 bases). Per the germline V gene, CDR1 is DFQATT and CDR2 is SNEGSKA (reference sequence). This CDR3 contains 14 residues. V lost 0 bases to trimming and J lost 7 bases, with 12 bases between them. Here the CDR3 reads CSARDWGNSEKLFF. The CDR3 DNA reads as TGCAGTGCTAGAGATTGGGGGAACAGTGAAAAACTGTTTTTT.

This clonotype was seen a few times. The rearrangement uses TRBV5-1 and TRBJ1-2; TRBD1 might be the D (5 bases). Trimming stripped 3 bases from V and 10 bases from J, with 13 bases between. Germline CDR1 SGHRS, CDR2 YFSETQ. This CDR3 has 12 residues. The CDR3: CASSSAGDLYTF. CDR3 nucleotides: TGCGCCAGCAGCTCCGCCGGGGACCTCTACACCTTC.

This clonotype has more than one count but fewer than ten. The J gene is TRBJ2-5, the V gene TRBV28; TRBD2 might be the D (6 bases). Germline V CDR1 and CDR2: MDHEN, SYDVKM. CDR3 size: 15 residues. V dropped 5 bases and J dropped 4 bases, with 17 bases sitting between them. CDR3 in amino acids: CASSTDYLSAETQYF. In DNA form, the CDR3 reads TGTGCCAGCAGTACGGACTACCTGTCGGCAGAGACCCAGTACTTC.

The chain combines TRBV10-2 with TRBJ2-7, with D maybe TRBD1 (6 bases). The V end lost 6 bases, the J end lost 6 bases, and 12 bases lay between the germline ends. The CDR3 sequence is 12 residues long. Germline V gene lookup returns CDR1 WSHSY and CDR2 SAAADI. CDR3 nucleotides: TGCGCCAGCAGAGAACAGGGTTCCGAGCAGTACTTC. It codes for CASREQGSEQYF.